This TCR beta chain derives from a study of metastatic and nonmetastatic thyroid tumors. The entire patient cohort was treatment-naive prior to thyroid surgery. With MiXCR, TCRdb called clones anew from the PCR reads. The sample lists about 45,000 clones, about 4.2% occurring once. This clone came up many times. The germline V gene encodes CDR1 DFQATT and CDR2 SNEGSKA (reference sequence). The CDR3 runs to 14 residues. V gave up 5 bases and J gave up 2 bases; unmatched junction bases: 8. The sequencing input was blood. This receptor was taken from a female donor with papillary thyroid cancer or a benign thyroid nodule (not recorded which). Some clones in this sample may be carry-over from other donors' samples. The J gene is TRBJ2-7, the V gene TRBV20-1, with TRBD1 matching 8 bases. CDR3 loop: CSAEFPGQAYEQYF. The CDR3 DNA sequence: TGCAGTGCTGAATTTCCGGGACAGGCCTACGAGCAGTACTTC.